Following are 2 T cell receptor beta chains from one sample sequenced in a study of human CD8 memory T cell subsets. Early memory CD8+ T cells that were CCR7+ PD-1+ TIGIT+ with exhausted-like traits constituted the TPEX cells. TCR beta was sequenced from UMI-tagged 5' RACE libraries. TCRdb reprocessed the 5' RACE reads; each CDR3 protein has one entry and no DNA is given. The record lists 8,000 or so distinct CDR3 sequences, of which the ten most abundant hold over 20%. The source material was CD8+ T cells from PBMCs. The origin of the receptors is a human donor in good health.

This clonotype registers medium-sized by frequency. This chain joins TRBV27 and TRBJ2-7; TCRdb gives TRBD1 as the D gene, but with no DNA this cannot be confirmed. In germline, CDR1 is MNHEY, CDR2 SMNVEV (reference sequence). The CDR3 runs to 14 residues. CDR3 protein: CASSLKTGSYEQYF.

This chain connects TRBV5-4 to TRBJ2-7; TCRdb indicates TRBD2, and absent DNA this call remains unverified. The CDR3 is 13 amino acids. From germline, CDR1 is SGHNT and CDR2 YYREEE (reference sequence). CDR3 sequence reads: CASSLTGSNEQYF. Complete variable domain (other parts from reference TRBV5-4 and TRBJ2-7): ETGVTQSPTHLIKTRGQQVTLRCSSQSGHNTVSWYQQALGQGPQFIFQYYREEENGRGNFPPRFSGLQFPNYSSELNVNALELDDSALYLCASSLTGSNEQYFGPGTRLTVT.